These 31 T cell receptor beta chains were sequenced from one sample in a study of blood T cell repertoires in COVID-19. TCRdb's copy holds only in-frame clones and misses some; the assay was immunoSEQ multiplex PCR. The table includes roughly 190,000 clones, about four fifths detected once. Sequenced input: peripheral blood. The receptors here all came from a man between 60 and 70 years old with acute or convalescent COVID-19.

This clone occurred once. V and J are TRBV14 and TRBJ1-1; TRBD1 matches 9 bases. This CDR3 has 18 residues. CDR1 SGHDN and CDR2 FVKESK come from the germline V gene. The ends lost 1 base at V and 1 base at J; junction bases unmatched: 10. CDR3 sequence: CASSQGPGTGFSNTEAFF. For the CDR3, the DNA is TGTGCCAGCAGCCAAGGACCCGGGACAGGGTTTTCGAACACTGAAGCTTTCTTT.

The genes are TRBV19 and TRBJ2-7; possibly TRBD1 for D (5 bases). Per the germline V gene, CDR1 is LNHDA and CDR2 is SQIVND (reference sequence). This CDR3 spans 15 amino acids. V lost 4 bases and J lost 0, with 13 bases in between. The CDR3 DNA sequence: TGTGCCAGTAGTACGGACATATCGAGCTCCTACGAGCAGTACTTC. Its protein is CASSTDISSSYEQYF.

This chain connects TRBV30 to TRBJ1-5; weak D call: TRBD1 (5 bases). V dropped 1 base and J dropped 4 bases, with 14 bases sitting between them. Germline values: CDR1 GTSNPN, CDR2 SVGIG (reference sequence). The CDR3 is 15 residues long. The CDR3 nucleotides read TGTGCCTGGAGTGCGCCAGGGCCGCAAAATCAGCCCCAGCATTTT. As protein: CAWSAPGPQNQPQHF.

This clone was detected a few times. This chain links TRBV6-1 with TRBJ1-1; D is uncertain. The CDR3 loop spans 14 amino acids. Trimming shortened V by 2 bases and J by 1 base, and 8 bases separated the two germline ends. Germline assignment: CDR1 MNHNS and CDR2 SASEGT. CDR3 residues: CASSELRQNTEAFF. The CDR3 bases are TGTGCCAGCAGTGAATTAAGACAGAACACTGAAGCTTTCTTT.

This CDR3 is CASSEQGVGGYTF. CDR3 bases: TGTGCCAGCAGTGAACAGGGGGTGGGTGGCTACACCTTC. The chain couples TRBV6-1 to TRBJ1-2; 7 bases fit TRBD1. Germline CDR1 reads MNHNS; CDR2 reads SASEGT. The CDR3 consists of 13 residues. With 2 bases clipped from V and 7 bases from J, the junction kept 4 bases outside the gene matches.

The gene calls are TRBV5-8 and TRBJ1-2; D call uncertain. The germline V gene has CDR1 SGHTS and CDR2 YDEGEE. The CDR3 runs 13 residues. Trimming took 2 bases from V and 2 from J, leaving 7 bases between them. The DNA for the CDR3 is TGTGCCAGCAGCTTAGTACAGAACTATGGCTACACCTTC. As protein: CASSLVQNYGYTF.

V is TRBV12-5 and J is TRBJ2-5; D is possibly TRBD2 (5 bases). Germline CDR1 LGHNT, CDR2 FRNRAP. The germline V and J ends were trimmed by 6 bases and 6 bases, with 11 bases remaining between them. The CDR3 covers 12 residues. For the CDR3, the DNA is TGTGCTAGTGGACTAGAGACGAAGACCCAGTACTTC. Translation gives CASGLETKTQYF.

This clone appeared a few times. The V and J genes are TRBV6-5 and TRBJ1-6; D is perhaps TRBD1 (5 bases). Between the trimmed V and J ends, which lost 6 bases and 7 bases, there was a span of 13 bases. This CDR3 contains 14 residues. Germline V CDR1 and CDR2: MNHEY, SVGAGI. The CDR3: CASRRDGTNSPLHF. The CDR3 nucleotides are TGTGCCAGCAGGCGGGATGGGACGAATTCACCCCTCCACTTT.

The J gene is TRBJ2-7, the V gene TRBV19; TRBD1 might be the D (6 bases). Looked up from germline, CDR1 is LNHDA and CDR2 is SQIVND (reference sequence). The V and J ends lost 5 bases and 3 bases respectively, with 14 bases between them. There are 14 residues in the CDR3. The CDR3 loop is CASSPPGHLYEQYF. Here the CDR3 DNA reads TGTGCCAGTAGTCCCCCGGGACACCTCTACGAGCAGTACTTC.

This clone was observed a few times. The rearrangement uses TRBV2 and TRBJ2-2; D remains unclear. V lost 2 bases and J lost 2, with 6 bases in between. CDR3 length: 14 residues. The germline CDR1 and CDR2 sequences are SNHLY and FYNNEI. The CDR3 sequence is CASSELTNTGELFF. The CDR3 DNA reads as TGTGCCAGCAGTGAACTAACTAACACCGGGGAGCTGTTTTTT.

J is TRBJ1-5 and V is TRBV24-1; no clear D. Trimming stripped 5 bases from V and 0 bases from J, with 13 bases between. CDR1 KGHDR and CDR2 SFDVKD come from the germline V gene. The CDR3 runs to 16 residues. CDR3 in DNA: TGTGCCACCAGTGGTTCCGGAGGTTATAGCAATCAGCCCCAGCATTTT. Amino acids: CATSGSGGYSNQPQHF.

This sequence joins TRBV28 and TRBJ2-7; no clear D. From germline, CDR1 is MDHEN and CDR2 SYDVKM. Trimming left V 3 bases short and J 6 bases short, with 6 bases between. The CDR3 sequence is 11 residues long. The CDR3 sequence: CASSLRFEQYF. The CDR3 DNA follows: TGTGCCAGCAGTTTGCGTTTCGAGCAGTACTTC. The full variable domain, in which reference TRBV28 and TRBJ2-7 provide the parts outside the CDR3, is DVKVTQSSRYLVKRTGEKVFLECVQDMDHENMFWYRQDPGLGLRLIYFSYDVKMKEKGDIPEGYSVSREKKERFSLILESASTNQTSMYLCASSLRFEQYFGPGTRLTVT.

CDR3 coding DNA: TGTGCCAGCGGTCAGGGGGAAAATGGCTACACCTTC. Its translation is CASGQGENGYTF. This sequence joins TRBV7-9 and TRBJ1-2, with TRBD1 matching over 7 bases. Unmatched junction bases numbered 6, after V lost 8 bases and J lost 6 bases. This CDR3 is 12 amino acids long. Germline V gene lookup returns CDR1 SEHNR and CDR2 FQNEAQ (reference sequence).

This clone has only a few counts. J is TRBJ1-5 and V is TRBV30, with TRBD1 as a possible D gene (5 bases). The CDR3 runs to 13 residues. CDR1 and CDR2 from the germline V gene are GTSNPN and SVGIG (reference sequence). The germline V and J ends were trimmed by 3 bases and 5 bases, with 11 bases remaining between them. In nucleotides, the CDR3 is TGTGCCTGGAGCAAAAGGGGATATCAGCCCCAGCATTTT. Encoded protein: CAWSKRGYQPQHF.

V gene TRBV7-2 combines with J gene TRBJ2-7; D not certain. V lost 4 bases to trimming and J lost 0 bases, with 7 bases between them. The CDR3 has 13 residues. Germline V gene data show CDR1 as SGHTA and CDR2 as FQGNSA. The CDR3, as DNA: TGTGCCAGCAGCTCTCCGAGCTCCTACGAGCAGTACTTC. Its translation: CASSSPSSYEQYF. The whole variable domain, filled in from reference TRBV7-2 and TRBJ2-7, reads GAGVSQSPSNKVTEKGKDVELRCDPISGHTALYWYRQSLGQGLEFLIYFQGNSAPDKSGLPSDRFSAERTGGSVSTLTIQRTQQEDSAVYLCASSSPSSYEQYFGPGTRLTVT.

The chain has TRBV7-3 and TRBJ2-1, with 8 bases lining up with TRBD2. V gave up 3 bases and J gave up 3 bases; unmatched junction bases: 10. The CDR3 spans 17 residues. The germline V gene has CDR1 SGHTA and CDR2 FQGTGA. The chain's CDR3 is CASSFGQGSGNYNEQFF. The CDR3 DNA follows: TGTGCCAGCAGCTTCGGTCAGGGTAGCGGGAACTACAATGAGCAGTTCTTC.

This rearrangement joins TRBV6-6 to TRBJ1-2; weak D call: TRBD1 (6 bases). Germline V lookup: CDR1 MNHNY, CDR2 SVGAGI (reference sequence). CDR3 size: 16 residues. Trimming took off 8 bases at V and 4 bases at J, with 23 bases between the two ends. CDR3 coding DNA: TGTGCCAGCGCGGGCACAGGGACCGGGGAGAGCTATGGCTACACCTTC. It codes for CASAGTGTGESYGYTF.

This clone was seen repeatedly, ten times or more. The CDR3 loop is CASSESGTGSHEQYF. The CDR3 nucleotides are TGTGCCAGCAGTGAATCCGGGACAGGGAGCCACGAGCAGTACTTC. The chain employs TRBV6-1 and TRBJ2-7, with 9 bases aligning to TRBD1. The CDR3 totals 15 residues. Per germline, CDR1 MNHNS and CDR2 SASEGT. V gave up 2 bases and J gave up 5 bases; unmatched junction bases: 7.

The V call is TRBV6-4, the J call TRBJ2-5; D not resolved. CDR3 size: 14 residues. The V and J ends lost 0 bases and 5 bases respectively, with 10 bases between them. Germline V gene data show CDR1 as MRHNA and CDR2 as SNTAGT. The CDR3 nucleotides read TGTGCCAGCAGTGACTCAGAAGTGCAGGAGACCCAGTACTTC. This codes for CASSDSEVQETQYF.

This rearrangement joins TRBV13 to TRBJ2-3; 9 positions match TRBD2. There are 15 residues in the CDR3. The junction had 9 bases not matched to a gene; V was cut back by 5 bases and J by 6 bases. CDR1 PRHDT and CDR2 FYEKMQ come from the germline V gene (reference sequence). The CDR3 here is CASSLVSGGRDTQYF. The CDR3 bases are TGTGCCAGCAGCCTCGTTAGCGGGGGAAGGGATACGCAGTATTTT.

The CDR3 nucleotides are TGTGCCAGCAGCGTAACTGGGACAGGGTCAAGCGAGCAGTACTTC. Encoded protein: CASSVTGTGSSEQYF. This chain joins TRBV9 and TRBJ2-7; 9 nucleotides align to TRBD1. Germline V gives CDR1 SGDLS, CDR2 YYNGEE. CDR3 length: 15 amino acids. V was clipped by 1 base and J by 6 bases; unmatched bases: 8.

The chain is built from TRBV3-1 (or the pseudogene TRBV3-2) and TRBJ1-6; D not certain. The CDR3 is 12 residues long. The V gene's germline CDR1 is LGHDT and CDR2 YNNKEL (reference sequence). V was clipped by 0 bases and J by 10 bases, with 4 bases between them. CDR3 DNA sequence: TGTGCCAGCAGCCAAGATCTCTCACCCCTCCACTTT. This codes for CASSQDLSPLHF.

The CDR3 loop is CASSYSFDSVIDLNTEAFF. Here the CDR3 DNA reads TGTGCCAGCAGTTACTCGTTCGACAGCGTCATCGATTTGAACACTGAAGCTTTCTTT. The rearrangement uses TRBV6-2 or TRBV6-3 and TRBJ1-1, with a tentative D call TRBD1 (5 bases). V lost 0 bases to trimming and J lost 0 bases, with 20 bases between them. This CDR3 is 19 amino acids long. CDR1 is MNHEY and CDR2 is SVGEGT in the germline V gene.

V usage is TRBV5-5 and J usage is TRBJ2-7; 8 bases map to TRBD1. Germline-derived CDR1 and CDR2 are SGHKS and YYEKEE (reference sequence). The CDR3 spans 13 residues. V was clipped by 6 bases and J by 7 bases; unmatched bases: 9. The CDR3 coding sequence is TGTGCCAGCAACCCGACAGGGGTCTTGGAGCAGTACTTC. Translating it yields CASNPTGVLEQYF.

The chain has TRBV5-1 and TRBJ1-1, with D possibly TRBD1 on 5 matching bases. Per the germline V gene, CDR1 is SGHRS and CDR2 is YFSETQ. The V and J ends lost 3 bases and 5 bases respectively, with 14 bases between them. The CDR3 totals 14 residues. Here the CDR3 DNA reads TGCGCCAGCAGCTGGGGGGAGTTGGGGACTGAAGCTTTCTTT. Amino acids: CASSWGELGTEAFF.

V gene TRBV9 combines with J gene TRBJ2-3, with D unresolved. Germline CDR1 and CDR2: SGDLS and YYNGEE. This CDR3 contains 13 residues. V was clipped by 2 bases and J by 1 base, with 5 bases between them. CDR3 in DNA: TGTGCCAGCAGCGTGTCAGGCACAGATACGCAGTATTTT. It codes for CASSVSGTDTQYF.

CDR3 amino acids: CAWSVGGGTGELFF. CDR3 DNA: TGTGCCTGGAGTGTGGGAGGGGGCACCGGGGAGCTGTTTTTT. This chain uses TRBV30 with TRBJ2-2, with D possibly being TRBD2 (7 bases). Trimming pared 0 bases from V and 4 bases from J, leaving 9 bases between. From germline, CDR1 is GTSNPN and CDR2 SVGIG (reference sequence). The CDR3 is 14 amino acids.

The chain uses TRBV3-1 (or the pseudogene TRBV3-2) and TRBJ1-2; no reliable D call. V lost 0 bases, J lost 11 bases, and 13 bases lay in between. The CDR3 has 13 amino acids. The V gene's germline CDR1 is LGHDT and CDR2 YNNKEL (reference sequence). The CDR3 coding sequence is TGTGCCAGCAGCCAAGAGGCGGGAGTGAGGTACACCTTC. Translating it yields CASSQEAGVRYTF.

This clone was counted once. V gene TRBV18 combines with J gene TRBJ2-5; possible D gene TRBD1, 6 bases. Germline V gene lookup returns CDR1 KGHSH and CDR2 LQKENI. The CDR3 spans 15 residues. V was clipped by 8 bases and J by 1 base, with 17 bases between them. Written as DNA, the CDR3 is TGTGCCAGCGCGGGCTCTGGGACAAGCCAAGAGACCCAGTACTTC. The encoded protein is CASAGSGTSQETQYF.

The genes are TRBV2 and TRBJ2-7, with 8 bases identical to TRBD1. The trim removed 8 bases at V and 2 bases at J, leaving 8 bases unmatched. The CDR3 totals 14 residues. Germline loops: CDR1 SNHLY, CDR2 FYNNEI. CDR3 region: CASGADRGAYEQYF. As DNA, the CDR3 is TGTGCCAGCGGGGCCGACAGGGGCGCCTACGAGCAGTACTTC.

The rearrangement uses TRBV30 and TRBJ2-3, with D maybe TRBD2 (6 bases). The germline gives CDR1 GTSNPN, CDR2 SVGIG (reference sequence). V dropped 2 bases and J dropped 2 bases, with 17 bases sitting between them. CDR3 length equals 16 residues. The CDR3 coding sequence is TGTGCCTGGAGTCCAGCCCGTCTAGCGAACACAGATACGCAGTATTTT. The encoded protein is CAWSPARLANTDTQYF.